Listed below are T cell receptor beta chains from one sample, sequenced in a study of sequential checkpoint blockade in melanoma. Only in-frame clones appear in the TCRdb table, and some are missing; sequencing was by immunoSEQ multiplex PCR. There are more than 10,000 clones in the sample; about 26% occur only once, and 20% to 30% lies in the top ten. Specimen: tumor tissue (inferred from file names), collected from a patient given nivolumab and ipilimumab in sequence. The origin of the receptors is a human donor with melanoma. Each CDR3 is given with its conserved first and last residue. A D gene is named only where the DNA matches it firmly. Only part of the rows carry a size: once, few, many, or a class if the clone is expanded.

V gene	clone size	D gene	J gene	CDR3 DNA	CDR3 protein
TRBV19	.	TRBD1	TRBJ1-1	TGTGCCAGTAGTAATTGGGGACAGCTGAACACTGAAGCTTTCTTT	CASSNWGQLNTEAFF
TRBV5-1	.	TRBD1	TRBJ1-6	TGCGCCAGCAGGGAGGACAGGCGGCGATCACCCCTCCACTTT	CASREDRRRSPLHF
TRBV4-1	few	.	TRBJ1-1	TGCGCCAGCAGCCAGGGGGTCCTTGGGACTGAAGCTTTCTTT	CASSQGVLGTEAFF
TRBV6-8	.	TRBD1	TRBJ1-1	TGTGCCAGCAGTTACGACCCGGGGACAGGGAGGAACACTGAAGCTTTCTTT	CASSYDPGTGRNTEAFF
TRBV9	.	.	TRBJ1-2	TGTGCCAGCAGTGAAGATACGGGTGGCTACACCTTC	CASSEDTGGYTF
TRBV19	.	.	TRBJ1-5	TGTGCCAGTAGTATGGTAAGCAATCAGCCCCAGCATTTT	CASSMVSNQPQHF
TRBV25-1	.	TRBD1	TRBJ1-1	TGTGCCAGCAGGCAGACAGGGGGAAACACTGAAGCTTTCTTT	CASRQTGGNTEAFF
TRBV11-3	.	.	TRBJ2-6	TGTGCCAGCAGCTTACAGGAGGCTGGGGCCAACGTCCTGACTTTC	CASSLQEAGANVLTF
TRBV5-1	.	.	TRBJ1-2	TGCGCCAGCAGCTTGGTAGGACAGAGTTTCCGCGATGGCTACACCTTC	CASSLVGQSFRDGYTF
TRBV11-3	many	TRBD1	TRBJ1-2	TGTGCCAGCAGCTTAGGGCAGGGGGGCTATGGCTACACCTTC	CASSLGQGGYGYTF
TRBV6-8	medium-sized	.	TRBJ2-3	TGTGCCAGCACCTCCCTGGGCCGCACAGATACGCAGTATTTT	CASTSLGRTDTQYF
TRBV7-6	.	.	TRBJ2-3	TGTGCCAGCAGTCCGGGCATTTCCCAAGCCAGCACAGATACGCAGTATTTT	CASSPGISQASTDTQYF
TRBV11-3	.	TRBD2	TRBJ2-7	TGTGCCAGCAGCTTACTAGCGGGGTTCAGGGAGCAGTACTTC	CASSLLAGFREQYF
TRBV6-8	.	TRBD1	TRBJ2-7	TGTGCCAGCAGTGGGAGGGACAGGGGGCGCGAGCAGTACTTC	CASSGRDRGREQYF
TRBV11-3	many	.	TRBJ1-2	TGTGCCAGCAGCTTGGAAGTCCGGAGCCCATCGTTTTTCGGCTACACCTTC	CASSLEVRSPSFFGYTF
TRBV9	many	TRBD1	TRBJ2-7	TGTGCCAGCAGCGCCCAGTCCCGGGACAGGGTAACCTACGAGCAGTACTTC	CASSAQSRDRVTYEQYF
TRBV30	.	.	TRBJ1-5	TGTGCCTGGAGTGATAGTGGCAATCAGCCCCAGCATTTT	CAWSDSGNQPQHF
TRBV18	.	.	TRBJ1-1	TGTGCCAGCTCACCAATATCAGAGCACAGGGCTGAAGCTTTCTTT	CASSPISEHRAEAFF
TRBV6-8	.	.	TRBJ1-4	TGTGCCAGCAGTTACGGGGCAGTGGATGAAAAACTGTTTTTT	CASSYGAVDEKLFF
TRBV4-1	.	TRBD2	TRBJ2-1	TGCGCCAGCAGCATTCTAGCGGGGGGTCCCCAGAGCTCCTACAATGAGCAGTTCTTC	CASSILAGGPQSSYNEQFF
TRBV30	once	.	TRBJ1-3	TGTGCCTCTCAGGTCAACTCTGGAAACACCATATATTTT	CASQVNSGNTIYF
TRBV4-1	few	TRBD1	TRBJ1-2	TGCGCCAGCAGCCCCAGGACAGGGATTGCCTATGGCTACACCTTC	CASSPRTGIAYGYTF
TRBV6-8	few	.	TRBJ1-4	TGTGCCAGCAGTTCCGGGTTGGCTAATGAAAAACTGTTTTTT	CASSSGLANEKLFF
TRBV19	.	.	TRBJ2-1	TGTGCCAGTGGTGAAAGCTCCTACAATGAGCAGTTCTTC	CASGESSYNEQFF
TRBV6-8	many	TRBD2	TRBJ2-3	TGTGCCATCAGTCAGGGACTAGCGAGCACAGATACGCAGTATTTT	CAISQGLASTDTQYF
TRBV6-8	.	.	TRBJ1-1	TGTGCCAGCGTCCAGGGTACTATCCACACTGAAGCTTTCTTT	CASVQGTIHTEAFF
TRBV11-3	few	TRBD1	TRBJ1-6	TGTGCCAGCAGCTTCGGGACAGGGGCCCTAGATTCACCCCTCCACTTT	CASSFGTGALDSPLHF
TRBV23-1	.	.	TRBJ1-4	TGCGCCAGCAGCCAAGTCCTCCAGGGACATGAAAAACTGTTTTTT	CASSQVLQGHEKLFF
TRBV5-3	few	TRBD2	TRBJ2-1	TGTGCCAGAAGCTTGGTGGGACTAGTAACCTACAATGAGCAGTTCTTC	CARSLVGLVTYNEQFF